The source of this T cell receptor beta chain is a study of cytomegalovirus exposure and HLA in healthy donors. Study results and limitations: Per a later analysis, HLA-associated TCR beta chains showed more clonal expansion than other, equally common TCR beta chains. The authors confirmed in vitro that a few CMV-associated chains were specific for CMV antigens.

PCR amplification relied on 60 Vbeta primers (plus 13 Jbeta primers). Repertoires were generated with immunoSEQ multiplex PCR, while TCRdb's copy carries only in-frame clones and drops some. The sample lists about 64,000 clones; 65% to 90% were seen once. On this clone itself: Its target is unknown.

The clonotype comes from a female donor in good health and CMV-seronegative. Specimen: PBMCs.

This CDR3 is CASSPGLTTDTQYF. The CDR3 DNA sequence: TGTGCCAGCAGCCCCGGACTAACTACAGATACGCAGTATTTT. The chain is built from TRBV7-9 and TRBJ2-3; tentative D call: TRBD2 (6 bases). Trimming stripped 5 bases from V and 3 bases from J, with 12 bases between. CDR1 SEHNR and CDR2 FQNEAQ come from the germline V gene (reference sequence). The length of the CDR3 is 14 residues. The full variable domain, completed using reference TRBV7-9 and TRBJ2-3, is DTGVSQNPRHKITKRGQNVTFRCDPISEHNRLYWYRQTLGQGPEFLTYFQNEAQLEKSRLLSDRFSAERPKGSFSTLEIQRTEQGDSAMYLCASSPGLTTDTQYFGPGTRLTVL.